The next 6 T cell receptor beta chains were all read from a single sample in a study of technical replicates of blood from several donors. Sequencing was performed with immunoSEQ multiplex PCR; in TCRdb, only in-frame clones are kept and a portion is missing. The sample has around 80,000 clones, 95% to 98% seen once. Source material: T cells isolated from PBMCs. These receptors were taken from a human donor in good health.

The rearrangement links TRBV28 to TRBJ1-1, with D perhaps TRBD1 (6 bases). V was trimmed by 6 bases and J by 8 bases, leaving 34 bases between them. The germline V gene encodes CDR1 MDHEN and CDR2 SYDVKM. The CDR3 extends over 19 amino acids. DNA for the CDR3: TGTGCCAGCAGCCCGGTTGGGGGGCAGGTTGGGGGGGGAAAGGCCGAAGCTTTCTTT. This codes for CASSPVGGQVGGGKAEAFF. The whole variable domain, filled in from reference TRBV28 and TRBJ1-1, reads DVKVTQSSRYLVKRTGEKVFLECVQDMDHENMFWYRQDPGLGLRLIYFSYDVKMKEKGDIPEGYSVSREKKERFSLILESASTNQTSMYLCASSPVGGQVGGGKAEAFFGQGTRLTVV.

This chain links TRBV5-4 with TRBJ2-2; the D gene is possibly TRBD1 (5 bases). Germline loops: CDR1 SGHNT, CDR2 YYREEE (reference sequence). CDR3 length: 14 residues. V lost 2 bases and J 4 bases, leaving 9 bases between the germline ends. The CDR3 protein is CASSFLGVTGELFF. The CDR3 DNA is TGTGCCAGCAGCTTCTTAGGGGTCACCGGGGAGCTGTTTTTT.

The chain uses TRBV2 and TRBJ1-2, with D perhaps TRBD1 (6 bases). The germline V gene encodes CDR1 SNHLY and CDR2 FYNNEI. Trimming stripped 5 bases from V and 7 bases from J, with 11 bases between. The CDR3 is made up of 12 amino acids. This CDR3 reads CASSPGVLGYTF. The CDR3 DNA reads TGTGCCAGCAGTCCAGGGGTTCTTGGCTACACCTTC.

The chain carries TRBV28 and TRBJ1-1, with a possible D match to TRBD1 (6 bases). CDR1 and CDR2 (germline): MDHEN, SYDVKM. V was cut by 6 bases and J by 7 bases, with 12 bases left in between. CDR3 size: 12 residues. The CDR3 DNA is TGTGCCAGCAGCCCAGACAGGTATGAAGCTTTCTTT. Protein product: CASSPDRYEAFF.

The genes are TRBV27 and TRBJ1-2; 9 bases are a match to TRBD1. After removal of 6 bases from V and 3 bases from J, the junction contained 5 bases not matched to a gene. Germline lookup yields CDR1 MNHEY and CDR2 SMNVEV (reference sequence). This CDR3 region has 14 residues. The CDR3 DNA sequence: TGTGCCAGCAGACCCGGACAGGGGTACTATGGCTACACCTTC. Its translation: CASRPGQGYYGYTF.

In DNA, the CDR3 is TGTGCCAGCTTCACCGGGACTAGCGGCCTCAATGAGCAGTTCTTC. The encoded protein is CASFTGTSGLNEQFF. V and J are TRBV18 and TRBJ2-1, with TRBD2 matching 11 bases. This CDR3 is 15 amino acids long. Germline CDR1 reads KGHSH; CDR2 reads LQKENI. The ends lost 7 bases at V and 6 bases at J; junction bases unmatched: 8.